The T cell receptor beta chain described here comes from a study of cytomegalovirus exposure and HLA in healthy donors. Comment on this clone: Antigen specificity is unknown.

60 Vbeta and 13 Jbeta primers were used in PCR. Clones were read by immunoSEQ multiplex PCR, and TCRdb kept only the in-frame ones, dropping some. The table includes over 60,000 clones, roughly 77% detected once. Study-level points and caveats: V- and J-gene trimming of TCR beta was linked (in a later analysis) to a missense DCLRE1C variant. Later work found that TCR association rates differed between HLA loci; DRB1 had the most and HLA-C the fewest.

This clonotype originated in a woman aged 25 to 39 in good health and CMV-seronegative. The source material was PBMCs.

CDR3 coding DNA: TGTGCCAGCAGCCACGATGGGGCAACTGAAAAACTGTTTTTT. It encodes CASSHDGATEKLFF. The rearrangement uses TRBV9 and TRBJ1-4; D is possibly TRBD1 (5 bases). Germline V CDR1 and CDR2: SGDLS, YYNGEE. Trimming removed 4 bases at V and 7 bases at J, with 14 bases between. The CDR3 has 14 amino acids.